The 8 T cell receptor beta chains given below trace back to one sample, sequenced in a study of post-analysis software for immune sequencing data. Study outcomes and limitations: Four or five TRBV segments (TRBV5-6, TRBV5-1 and TRBV20-1 among them) occurred more frequently in patients than in controls.

No cognate antigen is known for these TCRs. The authors incorporated unique molecular identifiers into the TCR beta cDNA libraries. TCRdb reprocessed the PCR reads via MiXCR and lists one record per CDR3 protein. This table has approximately 690,000 distinct CDR3 sequences, 55% to 60% appearing once. Sequenced: blood. The receptors come from a girl aged 2-9 years with multiple sclerosis.

The rearrangement uses TRBV5-1 and TRBJ2-1; a possible D gene is TRBD1 (5 bases). This CDR3 spans 14 amino acids. CDR1 SGHRS and CDR2 YFSETQ come from the germline V gene. V was shortened by 0 bases and J by 8 bases, with 12 bases between the two germline ends. The CDR3 protein is CASSLGQSTDEQFF. Written as DNA, the CDR3 is TGCGCCAGCAGCTTGGGACAGAGTACCGATGAGCAGTTCTTC.

The chain couples TRBV10-2 to TRBJ2-6; tentative D call: TRBD1 (6 bases). Trimming left V 3 bases short and J 4 bases short, with 16 bases between. The CDR3 extends over 17 amino acids. The germline V gene encodes CDR1 WSHSY and CDR2 SAAADI. In DNA, the CDR3 is TGCGCCAGCAGTGAACCCCAGGGGCCCGGGGGGGCCAACGTCCTGACTTTC. Protein product: CASSEPQGPGGANVLTF.

This clonotype was counted only a few times. The chain employs TRBV29-1 and TRBJ2-3; TRBD1 matches 7 bases. V shed 6 bases and J 1 base; nucleotides not matched to a gene: 4. The germline V gene has CDR1 SQVTM and CDR2 ANQGSEA. CDR3 length: 13 amino acids. The CDR3 is CSVRGQRTDTQYF. Here the CDR3 DNA reads TGCAGCGTGAGGGGACAGCGCACAGATACGCAGTATTTT.

The CDR3 DNA reads TGTGCCAGCAGTGCCTGGAGCGGGAGGGACACAGATACGCAGTATTTT. Translated, it gives CASSAWSGRDTDTQYF. J is TRBJ2-3 and V is TRBV2, with 10 positions matching TRBD2. Trimming removed 4 bases from V and 2 bases from J; junction bases left unmatched: 6. The CDR3 runs 16 residues. Germline V gene lookup returns CDR1 SNHLY and CDR2 FYNNEI.

This clonotype appeared a single time. V gene TRBV27 combines with J gene TRBJ2-5; a possible D gene is TRBD1 (5 bases). The CDR3 has 16 amino acids. Per germline, CDR1 MNHEY and CDR2 SMNVEV (reference sequence). Trimming pared 5 bases from V and 4 bases from J, leaving 20 bases between. In DNA, the CDR3 is TGTGCCAGCAGTCCCTGGGGCCACCGGTTGGCAGAGACCCAGTACTTC. Encoded protein: CASSPWGHRLAETQYF.

The rearrangement joins TRBV10-3 to TRBJ2-1, with 8 bases lining up with TRBD1. Germline V gives CDR1 ENHRY, CDR2 SYGVKD. There are 15 residues in the CDR3. The ends lost 10 bases at V and 4 bases at J; junction bases unmatched: 12. CDR3 residues: CATHPRDRPYNEQFF. CDR3 sequence (DNA): TGTGCCACCCACCCCCGGGACAGGCCTTACAATGAGCAGTTCTTC.

This chain joins TRBV7-9 and TRBJ2-3; possible D gene TRBD2, 6 bases. Germline CDR1 and CDR2: SEHNR and FQNEAQ (reference sequence). This CDR3 has 14 amino acids. With 4 bases removed from V and 4 bases from J, the gap between germline ends came to 12 bases. The CDR3 region has the DNA TGTGCCAGCAGCTCAACTAGCTTTCCAGATACGCAGTATTTT. Residues: CASSSTSFPDTQYF. Full variable domain (outside the CDR3, taken from reference TRBV7-9 and TRBJ2-3): DTGVSQNPRHKITKRGQNVTFRCDPISEHNRLYWYRQTLGQGPEFLTYFQNEAQLEKSRLLSDRFSAERPKGSFSTLEIQRTEQGDSAMYLCASSSTSFPDTQYFGPGTRLTVL.

This clonotype was detected a few times. This rearrangement joins TRBV14 to TRBJ2-1, with 7 bases aligning to TRBD1. Germline CDR1 and CDR2: SGHDN and FVKESK. After removal of 5 bases from V and 12 bases from J, the junction contained 10 bases not matched to a gene. The CDR3 sequence is 13 residues long. The chain's CDR3 is CASSLGPGTVQFF. The CDR3 bases are TGTGCCAGCAGCTTAGGACCCGGGACAGTGCAGTTCTTC.